This TCR beta chain was captured in a study of CD8+ T cells in alopecia areata. The authors extracted RNA and reverse transcribed it into cDNA as the sequencing template. Measured with immunoSEQ multiplex PCR; TCRdb has only the in-frame clones, and not every one. The sample contains more than 100,000 clones, roughly half of which appear only once. This clone has only a few counts. The clonotype comes from a human donor in good health. Sequencing was carried out using CD4+ T cells sorted from blood.

The CDR3 reads CASSLVRDTQYF. The CDR3 DNA sequence: TGTGCCAGCAGCTTAGTTCGGGATACGCAGTATTTT. This chain links TRBV2 with TRBJ2-3, with D unclear. CDR3 length: 12 residues. Germline CDR1 SNHLY, CDR2 FYNNEI. The ends were cut back, 6 bases at V and 6 bases at J, with 10 bases in the middle.